One sample yielded the 21 T cell receptor beta chains listed below, sequenced in a study of shared clonotypes between healthy human individuals. The naive CD8 subset, CD45RO-negative cells positively selected for CCR7, excluded terminally differentiated effector memory CD45RA+ cells. Repertoires were generated with immunoSEQ multiplex PCR, while TCRdb's copy carries only in-frame clones and drops some. The sample includes about 2 million clones, approximately 95% seen only once; the top ten take 0.9% to 1.3%. The sequenced sample was naive CD8+ T cells sorted from blood. All receptors come from a man between 18 and 29 years old in good health.

V and J are TRBV11-2 and TRBJ2-7, with D perhaps TRBD1 or TRBD2 (5 bases each). Germline values: CDR1 SGHAT, CDR2 FQNNGV. The CDR3 has 15 amino acids. Trimming pared 3 bases from V and 4 bases from J, leaving 16 bases between. CDR3 sequence: CASSFEPAGAYEQYF. CDR3 coding DNA: TGTGCCAGCAGCTTTGAACCTGCCGGGGCTTACGAGCAGTACTTC.

For this clone: One end of the junction is discordant with germline, which a read error may explain. The CDR3 DNA is TGTGCCAGCAGCCAAGGGCATATAGAGGGAGAGACCCTGTACTTC. Residues: CASSQGHIEGETLYF. This rearrangement joins TRBV14 to TRBJ2-5; D is possibly TRBD2 (5 bases). Per the germline V gene, CDR1 is SGHDN and CDR2 is FVKESK. CDR3 length equals 15 residues.

The gene calls are TRBV13 and TRBJ2-7, with TRBD2 identical over 12 bases. The CDR3 has 16 amino acids. V dropped 4 bases and J dropped 5; count of bases not matched to a gene: 9. Germline lookup yields CDR1 PRHDT and CDR2 FYEKMQ (reference sequence). The CDR3 DNA follows: TGTGCCAGCAGCTGGGAAAGGACTAGCGGGGTCAACGAGCAGTACTTC. This gives the protein CASSWERTSGVNEQYF. Supplemented by reference TRBV13 and TRBJ2-7, the full variable domain reads AAGVIQSPRHLIKEKRETATLKCYPIPRHDTVYWYQQGPGQDPQFLISFYEKMQSDKGSIPDRFSAQQFSDYHSELNMSSLELGDSALYFCASSWERTSGVNEQYFGPGTRLTVT.

V gene TRBV9 combines with J gene TRBJ2-2; 9 bases align to TRBD1. The V gene's germline CDR1 is SGDLS and CDR2 YYNGEE. The junction had 8 bases not matched to a gene; V was cut back by 3 bases and J by 5 bases. This CDR3 spans 16 amino acids. The CDR3 loop is CASSAGQGPSTGELFF. The CDR3 DNA reads as TGTGCCAGCAGCGCCGGACAGGGGCCGAGTACCGGGGAGCTGTTTTTT.

The chain carries TRBV30 and TRBJ1-3; D is unresolved. V was pared by 5 bases and J by 0 bases, with 8 bases between. The length of the CDR3 is 13 residues. Germline lookup yields CDR1 GTSNPN and CDR2 SVGIG (reference sequence). The CDR3 here is CAWERDSGNTIYF. In DNA form, the CDR3 reads TGTGCCTGGGAAAGGGACTCTGGAAACACCATATATTTT. The full variable domain, rest sourced from reference TRBV30 and TRBJ1-3, is SQTIHQWPATLVQPVGSPLSLECTVEGTSNPNLYWYRQAAGRGLQLLFYSVGIGQISSEVPQNLSASRPQDRQFILSSKKLLLSDSGFYLCAWERDSGNTIYFGEGSWLTVV.

Of note for this clone: The same CDR3 can be traced to other DNA sequences in this sample. The chain has TRBV7-9 and TRBJ2-1; D is unresolved. Germline loops: CDR1 SEHNR, CDR2 FQNEAQ (reference sequence). The CDR3 length is 11 residues. V dropped 1 base and J dropped 8 bases, with 3 bases sitting between them. CDR3 sequence reads: CASSLGHEQFF. The CDR3 region has the DNA TGTGCCAGCAGCTTAGGGCATGAGCAGTTCTTC.

This clone was seen just once. CDR3 sequence (DNA): TGTGCCAGCAGCGGCACAGGGCTAGACACTGAAGCTTTCTTT. Protein product: CASSGTGLDTEAFF. The chain combines TRBV9 with TRBJ1-1; weak D call: TRBD1 (6 bases). The V gene's germline CDR1 is SGDLS and CDR2 YYNGEE. The CDR3 contains 14 residues. The germline V and J ends were trimmed by 3 bases and 3 bases, with 12 bases remaining between them.

The chain uses TRBV27 and TRBJ1-1, with D unresolved. The V gene's germline CDR1 is MNHEY and CDR2 SMNVEV (reference sequence). V shed 4 bases and J shed 3 bases, with 18 bases lying between them. CDR3 length equals 16 residues. This CDR3 reads CASSSLRVPGDTEAFF. The CDR3 nucleotides are TGTGCCAGCAGTTCCCTCCGAGTCCCCGGGGACACTGAAGCTTTCTTT.

This clone was seen only once. V is TRBV27 and J is TRBJ2-3; tentative D call: TRBD1 (6 bases). CDR3 length: 16 amino acids. Trimming pared 5 bases from V and 0 bases from J, leaving 15 bases between. The germline gives CDR1 MNHEY, CDR2 SMNVEV (reference sequence). The CDR3 DNA sequence: TGTGCCAGCAGTACCGGGACACAGCTAAGCACAGATACGCAGTATTTT. Protein sequence: CASSTGTQLSTDTQYF.

As concerns this clone: Different DNA sequences within this sample yield the same CDR3. This chain uses TRBV9 with TRBJ2-7; TRBD1 matches at 9 bases. The CDR3 extends over 14 amino acids. Losses at the gene ends were 2 bases for V and 4 bases for J; bases not matched to a gene: 4. The germline V gene encodes CDR1 SGDLS and CDR2 YYNGEE. CDR3 region: CASSVGDREYEQYF. Here the CDR3 DNA reads TGTGCCAGCAGCGTTGGGGACAGGGAATACGAGCAGTACTTC.

The chain combines TRBV9 with TRBJ1-2, with 9 bases fitting TRBD1. The CDR3 sequence is 17 residues long. V trimming: 2 bases; J trimming: 1 base; junction bases outside the gene matches: 9. Germline CDR1 is SGDLS and CDR2 is YYNGEE. CDR3 nucleotide sequence: TGTGCCAGCAGCGTGGATCCGGGACAGGGATATAACTATGGCTACACCTTC. It translates to CASSVDPGQGYNYGYTF.

This chain uses TRBV7-9 with TRBJ1-3; TRBD1 is a possible D gene (5 bases). The length of the CDR3 is 14 residues. Trimming removed 7 bases at V and 2 bases at J, with 12 bases between. Germline V CDR1 and CDR2: SEHNR, FQNEAQ (reference sequence). As DNA, the CDR3 is TGTGCCAGCATGATCCCGGGGGCTGGAAACACCATATATTTT. This translates into CASMIPGAGNTIYF. Full variable domain (missing parts from reference TRBV7-9 and TRBJ1-3): DTGVSQNPRHKITKRGQNVTFRCDPISEHNRLYWYRQTLGQGPEFLTYFQNEAQLEKSRLLSDRFSAERPKGSFSTLEIQRTEQGDSAMYLCASMIPGAGNTIYFGEGSWLTVV.

The rearrangement joins TRBV30 to TRBJ1-6, with 8 bases aligning to TRBD1. This CDR3 contains 16 residues. Germline CDR1 and CDR2: GTSNPN and SVGIG (reference sequence). The trim removed 0 bases at V and 4 bases at J, leaving 5 bases unmatched. In DNA form, the CDR3 reads TGTGCCTGGAGTGTTCTGGACAGGGAGTATAATTCACCCCTCCACTTT. This sequence encodes CAWSVLDREYNSPLHF.

The count of this clone is one. This chain uses TRBV6-1 with TRBJ1-2; D not resolved. This CDR3 comprises 12 residues. The germline V gene encodes CDR1 MNHNS and CDR2 SASEGT. V was trimmed by 0 bases and J by 10 bases, leaving 9 bases between them. CDR3 amino acids: CASSEAALHYTF. Written as DNA, the CDR3 is TGTGCCAGCAGTGAAGCTGCGTTACACTACACCTTC.

The V call is TRBV18, the J call TRBJ1-1; no definite D call. Germline CDR1 KGHSH, CDR2 LQKENI. Trimming stripped 3 bases from V and 1 base from J, with 6 bases between. This CDR3 is 13 amino acids long. In DNA form, the CDR3 reads TGTGCCAGCTCACCCGTAGAGAACACTGAAGCTTTCTTT. Protein: CASSPVENTEAFF.

The genes are TRBV7-6 and TRBJ2-3; D is unclear. CDR3 length: 12 residues. V lost 1 base and J lost 6, with 5 bases in between. Germline V gene lookup returns CDR1 SGHVS and CDR2 FNYEAQ. The CDR3 reads CASSLDGDTQYF. The DNA for the CDR3 is TGTGCCAGCAGCTTAGATGGGGATACGCAGTATTTT.

Only one count was recorded for this clone. This chain joins TRBV6-4 and TRBJ1-1, with D perhaps TRBD1 (6 bases). In germline, CDR1 is MRHNA, CDR2 SNTAGT. CDR3 length equals 15 residues. Deletions cut 2 bases from V and 6 bases from J, with 16 bases between. This chain's CDR3 is CASSDATGMGPEAFF. CDR3 in DNA: TGTGCCAGCAGTGACGCAACAGGGATGGGTCCTGAAGCTTTCTTT.

The chain combines TRBV5-1 with TRBJ1-1; TRBD1 matches 9 bases. The V segment lost 8 bases and the J segment 4 bases; nucleotides outside the gene matches: 12. This CDR3 region has 15 residues. The germline V gene has CDR1 SGHRS and CDR2 YFSETQ. CDR3 coding DNA: TGCGCCAGTCACACAGGGGGCGGATTGTCCACTGAAGCTTTCTTT. Translation: CASHTGGGLSTEAFF.

As regards this clone: Other DNA sequences in this sample translate to the same CDR3. The chain recombines TRBV6-5 with TRBJ2-7; D is unclear. V shed 0 bases and J shed 0 bases, with 6 bases lying between them. The CDR3 loop spans 14 amino acids. CDR1 is MNHEY, CDR2 SVGAGI, per germline. The CDR3 reads CASSYSTPSYEQYF. CDR3 DNA: TGTGCCAGCAGTTACTCGACTCCCTCCTACGAGCAGTACTTC.

The V call is TRBV28, the J call TRBJ1-4; D possibly corresponds to TRBD1 (6 bases). The ends were cut back, 3 bases at V and 4 bases at J, with 12 bases in the middle. There are 15 residues in the CDR3. The germline V gene has CDR1 MDHEN and CDR2 SYDVKM. This chain's CDR3 is CASSFRGLDNEKLFF. CDR3 nucleotide sequence: TGTGCCAGCAGTTTCAGGGGCCTGGATAATGAAAAACTGTTTTTT. Together with reference TRBV28 and TRBJ1-4, the CDR3 gives the full variable domain: DVKVTQSSRYLVKRTGEKVFLECVQDMDHENMFWYRQDPGLGLRLIYFSYDVKMKEKGDIPEGYSVSREKKERFSLILESASTNQTSMYLCASSFRGLDNEKLFFGSGTQLSVL.

CDR3 amino acids: CASSMNDRGNNEQFF. The CDR3, as DNA: TGTGCCAGTAGTATGAACGACAGGGGAAACAATGAGCAGTTCTTC. The chain links TRBV19 to TRBJ2-1, with 8 positions matching TRBD1. The CDR3 runs to 15 residues. From germline, CDR1 is LNHDA and CDR2 SQIVND (reference sequence). J gave up 5 bases and V 3 bases, and 6 bases lay outside the gene matches. Looking up the rest from reference TRBV19 and TRBJ2-1 gives the full variable domain: DGGITQSPKYLFRKEGQNVTLSCEQNLNHDAMYWYRQDPGQGLRLIYYSQIVNDFQKGDIAEGYSVSREKKESFPLTVTSAQKNPTAFYLCASSMNDRGNNEQFFGPGTRLTVL.